What follows describes a single T cell receptor beta chain. The antigen is not known. The data were obtained in a study of T cell responses to AZD1222 COVID-19 vaccine. For the study at large: Recipients boosted at about 4 weeks or about 12 weeks are pooled.

Findings and limits, study-wide: White British donors predominated, females outnumbered males, and clonal diversity was possibly underestimated.

The germline V gene encodes CDR1 SGDLS and CDR2 YYNGEE. Trimming shortened V by 3 bases and J by 0 bases, and 16 bases separated the two germline ends. CDR3 length equals 17 residues. Data came from immunoSEQ multiplex PCR; TCRdb stores just in-frame clones and leaves some out. Of some 140,000 clones detected, roughly 90% appear once; the ten largest clones hold 1.5% to 2%. The sequences come from peripheral blood, collected on day 0 of AZD1222 vaccination. This TCR was recovered from an adult in good health. The chain recombines TRBV9 with TRBJ2-4; D remains unclear. CDR3 protein: CASSEIDGTLAKNIQYF. CDR3 bases: TGTGCCAGCAGCGAAATTGACGGCACACTAGCCAAAAACATTCAGTACTTC.